This TCR beta chain was sequenced during a study of control samples from healthy donors and cancer patients. Germline trimming cut 8 bases from V and 6 bases from J; bases unmatched to any gene: 8. The CDR3 extends over 14 amino acids. CDR1 and CDR2 from the germline V gene are MNHEY and SVGAGI. The repertoire was sequenced with immunoSEQ multiplex PCR; TCRdb's copy has only in-frame clones and lacks some. Among under 450,000 clones listed, about nine tenths were seen once. The TCR was taken from a middle-aged man with head and neck cancer. The sequenced sample was PBMCs. The chain links TRBV6-5 to TRBJ2-1, with 9 bases fitting TRBD1. CDR3 DNA sequence: TGTGCCAGCTGCCGACAGGGGGTTTTCAATGAGCAGTTCTTC. It is translated as CASCRQGVFNEQFF.